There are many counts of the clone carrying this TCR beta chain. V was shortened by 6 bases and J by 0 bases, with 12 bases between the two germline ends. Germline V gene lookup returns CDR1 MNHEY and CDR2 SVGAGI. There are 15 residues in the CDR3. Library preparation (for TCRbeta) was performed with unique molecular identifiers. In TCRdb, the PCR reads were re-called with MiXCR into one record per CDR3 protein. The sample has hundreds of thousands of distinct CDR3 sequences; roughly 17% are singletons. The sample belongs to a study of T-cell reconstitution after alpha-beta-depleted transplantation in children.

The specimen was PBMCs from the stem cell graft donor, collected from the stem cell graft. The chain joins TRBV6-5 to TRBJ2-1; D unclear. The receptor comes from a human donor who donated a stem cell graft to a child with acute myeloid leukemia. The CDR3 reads CASSPGPSSYNEQFF. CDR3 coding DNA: TGTGCCAGCAGCCCCGGGCCGAGCTCCTACAATGAGCAGTTCTTC.